The entry below gives a single T cell receptor beta chain sequence along with its context. The junction shows a germline mismatch at one end, possibly a read error. The data derive from a study of blood T cells in healthy people across ages. The authors ran a second PCR of 7 to 11 cycles using a sample-barcoded 5' primer and a J-beta primer mix. Each cDNA molecule, via a template-switch adaptor with 12 random nucleotides, was tagged. TCRdb independently ran MiXCR on the 5' RACE reads; one entry per CDR3 protein. The data contain about 840,000 distinct CDR3 sequences, almost 30% of them singletons. The CDR3 runs 16 residues. Germline assignment: CDR1 MNHEY and CDR2 SVGAGI. Every sample gave at least 6 micrograms of total RNA when it was extracted. A further study also used this sample, focusing on T cells of mothers and their children.

The chain uses TRBV6-5 and TRBJ2-7, with TRBD2 identical over 13 bases. Material for sequencing was blood. This clonotype was sampled from a woman between 40 and 50 years old in good health. CDR3 in amino acids: CAGRFTSGGALYEQYF. The CDR3 DNA sequence: TGTGCCGGCAGATTTACTAGCGGGGGGGCCCTTTACGAGCAGTACTTC.